What follows is one TCR beta chain and its context. The germline gives CDR1 MNHEY, CDR2 SMNVEV (reference sequence). The junction had 4 bases not matched to a gene; V was cut back by 6 bases and J by 0 bases. This CDR3 is built from 14 residues. This sample is part of a study of beta chain features in type 1 diabetes. Expressed TCRB transcripts were sequenced, since all the RNA that had been isolated was reverse transcribed. Assay: immunoSEQ multiplex PCR; the TCRdb copy retains only in-frame clones and omits some. This table has 500,000 to 700,000 clones, around a sixth appearing once. This chain links TRBV27 with TRBJ2-7, with 8 nucleotides matching TRBD1. The receptor was derived from a man in his late teens or twenties in good health. The sample comprised naive CD4+ T cells from blood. CDR3 in DNA: TGTGCCAGCAGACGGACAGGGAGCTCCTACGAGCAGTACTTC. Residues: CASRRTGSSYEQYF.